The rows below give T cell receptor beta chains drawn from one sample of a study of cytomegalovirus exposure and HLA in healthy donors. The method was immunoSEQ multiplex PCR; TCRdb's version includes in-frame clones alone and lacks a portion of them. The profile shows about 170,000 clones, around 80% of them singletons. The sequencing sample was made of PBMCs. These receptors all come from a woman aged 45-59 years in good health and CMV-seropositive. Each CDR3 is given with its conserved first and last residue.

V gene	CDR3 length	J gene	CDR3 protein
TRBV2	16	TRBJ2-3	CASRLLAGAGADTQYF
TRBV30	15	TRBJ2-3	CAWSAFGGGTDTQYF
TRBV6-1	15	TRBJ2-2	CASSGQGAGTGELFF
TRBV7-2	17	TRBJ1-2	CASSSPGAEKSNYGYTF
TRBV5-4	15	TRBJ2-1	CASSLGAGYVREQFF
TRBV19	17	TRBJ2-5	CASSRGETPGGQETQYF
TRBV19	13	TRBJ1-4	CASMGARDEKLFF
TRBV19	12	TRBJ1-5	CASGLQGQPQHF
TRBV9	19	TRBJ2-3	CASSVHELSSTSSTDTQYF
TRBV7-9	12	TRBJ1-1	CASSSVAPEAFF
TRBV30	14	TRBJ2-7	CAWSVMGHPYEQYF
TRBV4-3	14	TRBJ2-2	CASSQATNTGELFF
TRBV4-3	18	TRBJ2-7	CASSQGGVEGARSYEQYF
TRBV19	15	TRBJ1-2	CASSVPLSVPYGYTF
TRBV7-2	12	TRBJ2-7	CASSLVEYEQYF
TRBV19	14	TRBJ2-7	CASSAGTGFYEQYF